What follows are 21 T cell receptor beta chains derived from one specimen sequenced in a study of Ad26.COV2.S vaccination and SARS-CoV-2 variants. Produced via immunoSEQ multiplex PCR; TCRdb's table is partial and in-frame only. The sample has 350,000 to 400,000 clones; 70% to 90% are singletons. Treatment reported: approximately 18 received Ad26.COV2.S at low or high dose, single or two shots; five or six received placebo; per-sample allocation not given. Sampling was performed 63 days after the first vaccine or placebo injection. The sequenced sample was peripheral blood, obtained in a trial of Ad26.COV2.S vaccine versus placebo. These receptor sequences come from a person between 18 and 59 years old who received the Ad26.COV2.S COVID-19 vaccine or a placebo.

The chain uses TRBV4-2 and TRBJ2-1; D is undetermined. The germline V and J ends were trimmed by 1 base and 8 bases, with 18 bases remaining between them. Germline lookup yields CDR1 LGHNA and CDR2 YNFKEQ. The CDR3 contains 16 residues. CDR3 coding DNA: TGTGCCAGCAGCCAAGCGGCCGGGCGGAGAAACGATGAGCAGTTCTTC. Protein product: CASSQAAGRRNDEQFF.

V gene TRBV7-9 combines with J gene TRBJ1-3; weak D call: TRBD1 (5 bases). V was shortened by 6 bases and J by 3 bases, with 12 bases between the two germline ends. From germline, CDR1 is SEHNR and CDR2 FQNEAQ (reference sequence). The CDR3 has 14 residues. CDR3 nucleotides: TGTGCCAGCAGACCGCGGGGGGATGGAAACACCATATATTTT. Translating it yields CASRPRGDGNTIYF.

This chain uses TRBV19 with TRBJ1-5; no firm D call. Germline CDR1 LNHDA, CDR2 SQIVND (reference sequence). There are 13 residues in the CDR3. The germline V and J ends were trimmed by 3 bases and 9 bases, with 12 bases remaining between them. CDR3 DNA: TGTGCCAGTAGTATGGTTCTAGACGGGCCCCAGCATTTT. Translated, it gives CASSMVLDGPQHF.

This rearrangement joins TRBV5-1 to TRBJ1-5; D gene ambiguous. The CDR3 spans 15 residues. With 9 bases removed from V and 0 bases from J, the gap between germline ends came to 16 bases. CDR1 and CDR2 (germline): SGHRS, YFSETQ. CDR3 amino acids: CATFRSSYSNQPQHF. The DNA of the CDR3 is TGCGCCACCTTCAGGTCCAGCTATAGCAATCAGCCCCAGCATTTT.

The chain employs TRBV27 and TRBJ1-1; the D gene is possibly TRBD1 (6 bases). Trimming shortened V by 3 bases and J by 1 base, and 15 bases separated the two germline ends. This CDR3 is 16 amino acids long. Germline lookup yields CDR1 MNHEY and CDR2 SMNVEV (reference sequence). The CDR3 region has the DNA TGTGCCAGCAGTTTTCCCCACAGGGTACCGAACACTGAAGCTTTCTTT. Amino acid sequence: CASSFPHRVPNTEAFF.

The CDR3 loop is CASTVLARADTQYF. CDR3 sequence (DNA): TGTGCCAGCACTGTCCTAGCGCGCGCAGATACGCAGTATTTT. J is TRBJ2-3 and V is TRBV7-2; D is possibly TRBD2 (6 bases). The CDR3 sequence is 14 residues long. Germline values: CDR1 SGHTA, CDR2 FQGNSA. V was shortened by 7 bases and J by 4 bases, with 15 bases between the two germline ends. Variable domain in full (rest from reference TRBV7-2 and TRBJ2-3): GAGVSQSPSNKVTEKGKDVELRCDPISGHTALYWYRQSLGQGLEFLIYFQGNSAPDKSGLPSDRFSAERTGGSVSTLTIQRTQQEDSAVYLCASTVLARADTQYFGPGTRLTVL.

DNA for the CDR3: TGCGCCAGCACGGCGGGAGGGGAAACCGGGGAGCTGTTTTTT. Translated: CASTAGGETGELFF. The chain joins TRBV5-1 to TRBJ2-2; 9 nucleotides agree with TRBD2. CDR1 and CDR2 (germline): SGHRS, YFSETQ. The CDR3 is 14 residues long. The V and J ends lost 6 bases and 5 bases, in that order; junction bases with no gene match: 5.

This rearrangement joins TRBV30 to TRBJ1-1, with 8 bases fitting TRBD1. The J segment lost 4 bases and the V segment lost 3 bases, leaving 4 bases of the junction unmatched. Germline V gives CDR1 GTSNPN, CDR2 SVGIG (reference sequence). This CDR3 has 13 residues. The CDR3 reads CAWSRDRSTEAFF. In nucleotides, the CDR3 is TGTGCCTGGAGCAGGGACAGGAGCACTGAAGCTTTCTTT.

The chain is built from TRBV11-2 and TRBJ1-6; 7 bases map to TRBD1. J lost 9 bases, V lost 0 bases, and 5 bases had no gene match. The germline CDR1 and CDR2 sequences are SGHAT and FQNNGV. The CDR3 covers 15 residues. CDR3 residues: CASSLEPGQSSPLHF. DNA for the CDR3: TGTGCCAGCAGCTTAGAGCCGGGACAGAGTTCACCCCTCCACTTT.

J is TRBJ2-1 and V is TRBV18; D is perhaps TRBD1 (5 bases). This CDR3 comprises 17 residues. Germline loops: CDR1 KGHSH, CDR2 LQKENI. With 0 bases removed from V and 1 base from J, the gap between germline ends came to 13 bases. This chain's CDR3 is CASSPPTGGLSYNEQFF. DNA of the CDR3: TGTGCCAGCTCACCACCAACAGGTGGGCTATCCTACAATGAGCAGTTCTTC.

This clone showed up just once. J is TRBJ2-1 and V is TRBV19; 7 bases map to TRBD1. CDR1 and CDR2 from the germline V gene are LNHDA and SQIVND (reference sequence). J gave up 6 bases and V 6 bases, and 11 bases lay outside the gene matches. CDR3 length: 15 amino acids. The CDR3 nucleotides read TGTGCCAGTAGCACCCGGACAGGAACGAGCAATGAGCAGTTCTTC. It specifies CASSTRTGTSNEQFF.

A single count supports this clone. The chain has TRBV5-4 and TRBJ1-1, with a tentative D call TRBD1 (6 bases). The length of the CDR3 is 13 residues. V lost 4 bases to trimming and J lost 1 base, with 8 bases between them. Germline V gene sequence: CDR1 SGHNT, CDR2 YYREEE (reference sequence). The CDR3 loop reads CASSVTGNTEAFF. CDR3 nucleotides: TGTGCCAGCAGCGTGACAGGGAACACTGAAGCTTTCTTT.

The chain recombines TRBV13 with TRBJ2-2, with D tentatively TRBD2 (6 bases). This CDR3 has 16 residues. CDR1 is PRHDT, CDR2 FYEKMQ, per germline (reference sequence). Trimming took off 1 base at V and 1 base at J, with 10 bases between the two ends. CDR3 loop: CASSLVAGLNTGELFF. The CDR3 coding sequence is TGTGCCAGCAGCTTAGTGGCGGGATTGAACACCGGGGAGCTGTTTTTT.

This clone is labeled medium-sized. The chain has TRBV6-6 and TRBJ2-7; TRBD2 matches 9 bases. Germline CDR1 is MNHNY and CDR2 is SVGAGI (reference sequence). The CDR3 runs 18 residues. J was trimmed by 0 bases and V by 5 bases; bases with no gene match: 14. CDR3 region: CASSRMAPSGASSYEQYF. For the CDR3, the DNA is TGTGCCAGCAGTCGAATGGCCCCTAGCGGGGCGAGCTCCTACGAGCAGTACTTC.

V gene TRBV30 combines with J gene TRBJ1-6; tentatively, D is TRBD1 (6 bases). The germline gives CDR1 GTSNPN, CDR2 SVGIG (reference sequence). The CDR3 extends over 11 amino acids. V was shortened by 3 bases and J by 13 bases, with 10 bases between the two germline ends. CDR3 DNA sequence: TGTGCCTGGAGGAGGGGGGAGCCCCTCCACTTT. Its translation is CAWRRGEPLHF.

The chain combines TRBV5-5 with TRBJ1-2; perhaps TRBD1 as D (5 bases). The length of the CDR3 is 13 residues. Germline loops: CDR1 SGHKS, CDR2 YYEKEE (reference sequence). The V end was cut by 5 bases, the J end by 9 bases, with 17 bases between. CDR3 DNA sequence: TGTGCCAGCAGTCAAGACAGCCCCCTCAGCTACACCTTC. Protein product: CASSQDSPLSYTF.

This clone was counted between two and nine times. The CDR3 sequence is CASSKTGQGENTEAFF. CDR3 coding DNA: TGTGCCAGCAGCAAAACCGGACAGGGGGAGAACACTGAAGCTTTCTTT. The chain couples TRBV7-6 to TRBJ1-1; the match to TRBD1 covers 10 bases. The CDR3 covers 16 residues. Germline CDR1 and CDR2: SGHVS and FNYEAQ. V was clipped by 5 bases and J by 1 base; unmatched bases: 7.

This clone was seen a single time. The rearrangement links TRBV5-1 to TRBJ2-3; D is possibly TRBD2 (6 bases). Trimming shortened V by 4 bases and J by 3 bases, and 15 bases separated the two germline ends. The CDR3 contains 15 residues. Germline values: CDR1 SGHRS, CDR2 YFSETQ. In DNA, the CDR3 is TGCGCCAGCAGCGGGGGACTCACACAAACAGATACGCAGTATTTT. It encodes CASSGGLTQTDTQYF.

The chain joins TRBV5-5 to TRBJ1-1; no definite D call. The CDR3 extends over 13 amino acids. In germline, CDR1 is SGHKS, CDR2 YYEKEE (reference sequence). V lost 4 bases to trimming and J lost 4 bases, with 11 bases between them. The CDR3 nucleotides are TGTGCCAGCAGCACGGAAGGGAGCACTGAAGCTTTCTTT. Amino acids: CASSTEGSTEAFF.

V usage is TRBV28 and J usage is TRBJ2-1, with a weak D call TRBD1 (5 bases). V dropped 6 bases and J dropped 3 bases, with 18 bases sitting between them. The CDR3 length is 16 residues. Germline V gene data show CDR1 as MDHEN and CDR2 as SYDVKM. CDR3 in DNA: TGTGCCAGCAGCCCGCGTGGGGCGTCGGGCTACAATGAGCAGTTCTTC. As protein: CASSPRGASGYNEQFF.

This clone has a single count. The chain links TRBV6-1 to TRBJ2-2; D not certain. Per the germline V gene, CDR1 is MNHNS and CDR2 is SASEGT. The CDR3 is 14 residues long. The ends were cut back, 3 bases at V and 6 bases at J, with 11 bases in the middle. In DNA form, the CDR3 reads TGTGCCAGCAGTGAGAACAGTGTGGCCGGGGAGCTGTTTTTT. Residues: CASSENSVAGELFF.